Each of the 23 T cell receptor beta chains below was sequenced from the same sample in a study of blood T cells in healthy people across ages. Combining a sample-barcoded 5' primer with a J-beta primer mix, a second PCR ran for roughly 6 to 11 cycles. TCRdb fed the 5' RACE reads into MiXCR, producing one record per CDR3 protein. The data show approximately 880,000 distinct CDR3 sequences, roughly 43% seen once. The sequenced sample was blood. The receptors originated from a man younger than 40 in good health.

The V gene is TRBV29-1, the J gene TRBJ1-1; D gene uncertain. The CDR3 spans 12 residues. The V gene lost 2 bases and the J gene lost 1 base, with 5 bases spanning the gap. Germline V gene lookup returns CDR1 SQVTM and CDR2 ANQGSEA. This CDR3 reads CSVERQNTEAFF. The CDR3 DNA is TGCAGCGTTGAACGACAGAACACTGAAGCTTTCTTT.

CDR3 nucleotides: TGTGCCAGCAGCCAAGATCCCCCTAGCTATGAGCAGTTCTTC. This gives the protein CASSQDPPSYEQFF. V gene TRBV4-2 combines with J gene TRBJ2-1; tentatively, D is TRBD2 (5 bases). V was clipped by 0 bases and J by 8 bases, with 11 bases between them. The CDR3 is made up of 14 amino acids. The germline CDR1 and CDR2 sequences are LGHNA and YNFKEQ.

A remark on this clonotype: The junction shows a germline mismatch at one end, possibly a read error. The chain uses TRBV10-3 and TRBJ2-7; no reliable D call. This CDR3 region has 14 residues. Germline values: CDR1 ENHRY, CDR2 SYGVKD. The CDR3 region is CTISDPGRLNEQYF. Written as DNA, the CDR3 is TGTACCATCAGTGATCCGGGCCGGCTGAACGAGCAGTACTTC.

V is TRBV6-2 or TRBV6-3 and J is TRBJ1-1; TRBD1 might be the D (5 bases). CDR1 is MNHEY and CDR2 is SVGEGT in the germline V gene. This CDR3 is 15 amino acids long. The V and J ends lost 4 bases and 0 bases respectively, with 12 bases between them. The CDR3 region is CASSSSTALNTEAFF. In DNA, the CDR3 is TGTGCCAGCAGTTCATCGACAGCCTTGAACACTGAAGCTTTCTTT.

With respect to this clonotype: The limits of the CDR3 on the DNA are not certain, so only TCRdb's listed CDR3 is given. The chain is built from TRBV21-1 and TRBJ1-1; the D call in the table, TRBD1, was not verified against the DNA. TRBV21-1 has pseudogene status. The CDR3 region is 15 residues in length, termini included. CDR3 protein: CASSKVGGGNTEAFF.

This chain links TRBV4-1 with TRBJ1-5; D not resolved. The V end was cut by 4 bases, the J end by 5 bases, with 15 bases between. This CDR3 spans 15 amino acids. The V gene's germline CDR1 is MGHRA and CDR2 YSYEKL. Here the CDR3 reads CASSPHGEEDQPQHF. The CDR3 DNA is TGCGCCAGCAGCCCCCACGGAGAAGAGGATCAGCCCCAGCATTTT.

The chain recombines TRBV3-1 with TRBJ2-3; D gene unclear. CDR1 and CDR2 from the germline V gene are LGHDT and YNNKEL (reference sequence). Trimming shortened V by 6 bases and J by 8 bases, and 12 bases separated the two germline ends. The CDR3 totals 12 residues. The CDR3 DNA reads TGTGCCAGCAGTCCCACGACGACTACGCAGTATTTT. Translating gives CASSPTTTTQYF.

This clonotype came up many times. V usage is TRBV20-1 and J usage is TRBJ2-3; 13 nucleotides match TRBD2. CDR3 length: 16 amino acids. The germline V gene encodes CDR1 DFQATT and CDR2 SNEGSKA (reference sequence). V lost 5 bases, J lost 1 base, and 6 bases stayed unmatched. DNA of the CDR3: TGCAGTGCTGACTTTGGACTAGCGGGGGGCACAGATACGCAGTATTTT. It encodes CSADFGLAGGTDTQYF.

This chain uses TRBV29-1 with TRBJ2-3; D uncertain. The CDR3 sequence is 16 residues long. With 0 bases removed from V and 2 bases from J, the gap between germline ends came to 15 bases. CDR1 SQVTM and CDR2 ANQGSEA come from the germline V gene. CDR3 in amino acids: CSVEDRLRAPTDTQYF. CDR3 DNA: TGCAGCGTTGAAGATCGCCTCCGAGCGCCCACAGATACGCAGTATTTT.

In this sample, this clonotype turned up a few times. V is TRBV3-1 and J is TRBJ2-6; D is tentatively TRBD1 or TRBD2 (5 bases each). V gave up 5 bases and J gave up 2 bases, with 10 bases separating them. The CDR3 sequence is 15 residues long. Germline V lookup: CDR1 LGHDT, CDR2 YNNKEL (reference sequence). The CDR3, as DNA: TGTGCCAGCAGCTCTAGGGGACCTGGGGCCAACGTCCTGACTTTC. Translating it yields CASSSRGPGANVLTF. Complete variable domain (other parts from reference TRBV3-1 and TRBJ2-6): DTAVSQTPKYLVTQMGNDKSIKCEQNLGHDTMYWYKQDSKKFLKIMFSYNNKELIINETVPNRFSPKSPDKAHLNLHINSLELGDSAVYFCASSSRGPGANVLTFGAGSRLTVL.

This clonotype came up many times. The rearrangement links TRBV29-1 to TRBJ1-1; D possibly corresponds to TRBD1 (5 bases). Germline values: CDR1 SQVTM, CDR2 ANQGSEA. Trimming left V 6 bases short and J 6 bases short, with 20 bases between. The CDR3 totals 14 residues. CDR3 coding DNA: TGCAGCGTCGCTACCGGGACGGACCCACCTGAAGCTTTCTTT. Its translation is CSVATGTDPPEAFF.

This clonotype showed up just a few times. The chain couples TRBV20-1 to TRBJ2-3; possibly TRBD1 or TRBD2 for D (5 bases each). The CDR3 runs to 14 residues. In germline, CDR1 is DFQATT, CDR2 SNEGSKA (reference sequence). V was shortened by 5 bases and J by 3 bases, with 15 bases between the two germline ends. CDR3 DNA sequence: TGCAGTGCTCGGGACGCCACCCAGACAGATACGCAGTATTTT. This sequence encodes CSARDATQTDTQYF.

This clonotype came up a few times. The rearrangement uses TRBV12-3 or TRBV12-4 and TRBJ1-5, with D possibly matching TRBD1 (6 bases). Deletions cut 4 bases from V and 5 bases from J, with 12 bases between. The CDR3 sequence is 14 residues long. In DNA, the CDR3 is TGTGCCAGCAGTTCCAGGGGCCAGTATCAGCCCCAGCATTTT. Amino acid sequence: CASSSRGQYQPQHF.

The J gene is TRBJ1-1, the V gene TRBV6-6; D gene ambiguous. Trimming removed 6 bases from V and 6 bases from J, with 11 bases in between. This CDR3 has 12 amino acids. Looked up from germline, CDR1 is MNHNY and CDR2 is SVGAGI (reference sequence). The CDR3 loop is CASRQTAAEAFF. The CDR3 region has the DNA TGTGCCAGCAGACAAACTGCGGCTGAAGCTTTCTTT.

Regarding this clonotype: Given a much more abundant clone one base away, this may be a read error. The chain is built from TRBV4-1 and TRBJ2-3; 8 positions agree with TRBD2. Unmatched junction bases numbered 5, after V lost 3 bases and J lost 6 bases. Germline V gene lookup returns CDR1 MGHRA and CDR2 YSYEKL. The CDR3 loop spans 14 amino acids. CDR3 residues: CASSHRAGDDTQYF. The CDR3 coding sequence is TGCGCCAGCAGCCACCGAGCGGGGGACGATACGCAGTATTTT.

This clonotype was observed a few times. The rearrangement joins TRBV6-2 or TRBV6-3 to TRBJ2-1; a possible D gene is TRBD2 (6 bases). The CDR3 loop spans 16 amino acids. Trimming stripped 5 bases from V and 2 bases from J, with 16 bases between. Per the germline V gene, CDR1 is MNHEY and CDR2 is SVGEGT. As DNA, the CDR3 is TGTGCCAGCAGTCGCCCGGTTAGCGGCGCCTACAATGAGCAGTTCTTC. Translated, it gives CASSRPVSGAYNEQFF.

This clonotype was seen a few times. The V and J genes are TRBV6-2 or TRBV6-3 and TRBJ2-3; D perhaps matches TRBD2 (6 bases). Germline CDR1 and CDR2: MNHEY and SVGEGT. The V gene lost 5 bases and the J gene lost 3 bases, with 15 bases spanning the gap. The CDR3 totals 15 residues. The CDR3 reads CASSKGQGLTDTQYF. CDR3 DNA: TGTGCCAGCAGTAAGGGGCAGGGACTGACAGATACGCAGTATTTT.

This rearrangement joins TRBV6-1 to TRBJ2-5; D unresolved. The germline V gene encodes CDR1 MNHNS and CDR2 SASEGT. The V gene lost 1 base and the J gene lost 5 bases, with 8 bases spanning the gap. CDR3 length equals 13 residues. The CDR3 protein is CASSEDVWETQYF. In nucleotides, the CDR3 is TGTGCCAGCAGTGAAGATGTATGGGAGACCCAGTACTTC.

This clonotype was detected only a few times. CDR3 nucleotide sequence: TGTGCCAGCATGGCGGGGAACACTGAAGCTTTCTTT. It codes for CASMAGNTEAFF. This chain links TRBV7-9 with TRBJ1-1; D remains unclear. The V end was cut by 7 bases, the J end by 1 base, with 7 bases between. In germline, CDR1 is SEHNR, CDR2 FQNEAQ (reference sequence). This CDR3 has 12 amino acids.

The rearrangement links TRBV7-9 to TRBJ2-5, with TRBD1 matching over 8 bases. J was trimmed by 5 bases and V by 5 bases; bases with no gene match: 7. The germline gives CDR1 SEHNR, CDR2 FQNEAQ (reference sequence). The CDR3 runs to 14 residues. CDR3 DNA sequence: TGTGCCAGCAGCCCCCGGGACAGGTTGGAGACCCAGTACTTC. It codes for CASSPRDRLETQYF.

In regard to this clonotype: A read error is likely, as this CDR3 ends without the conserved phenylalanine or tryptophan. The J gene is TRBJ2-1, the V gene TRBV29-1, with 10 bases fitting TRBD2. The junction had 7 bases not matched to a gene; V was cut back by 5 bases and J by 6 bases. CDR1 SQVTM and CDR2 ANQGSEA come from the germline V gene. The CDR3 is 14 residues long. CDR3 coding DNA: TGCAGCGTTCCTCTAGCGGGGGACTTCAATGAGCAGTTCTCC. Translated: CSVPLAGDFNEQFS.

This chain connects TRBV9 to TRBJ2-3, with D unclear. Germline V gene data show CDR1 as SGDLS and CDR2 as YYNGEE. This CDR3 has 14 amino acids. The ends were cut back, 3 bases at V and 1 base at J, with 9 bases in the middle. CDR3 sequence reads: CASSEGYGTDTQYF. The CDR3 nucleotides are TGTGCCAGCAGCGAAGGATATGGCACAGATACGCAGTATTTT.

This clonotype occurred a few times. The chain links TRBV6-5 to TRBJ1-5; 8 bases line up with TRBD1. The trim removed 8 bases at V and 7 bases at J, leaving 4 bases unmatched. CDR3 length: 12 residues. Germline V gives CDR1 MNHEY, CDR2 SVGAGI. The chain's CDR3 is CASGQGMQPQHF. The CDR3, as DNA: TGTGCCAGCGGACAGGGCATGCAGCCCCAGCATTTT.